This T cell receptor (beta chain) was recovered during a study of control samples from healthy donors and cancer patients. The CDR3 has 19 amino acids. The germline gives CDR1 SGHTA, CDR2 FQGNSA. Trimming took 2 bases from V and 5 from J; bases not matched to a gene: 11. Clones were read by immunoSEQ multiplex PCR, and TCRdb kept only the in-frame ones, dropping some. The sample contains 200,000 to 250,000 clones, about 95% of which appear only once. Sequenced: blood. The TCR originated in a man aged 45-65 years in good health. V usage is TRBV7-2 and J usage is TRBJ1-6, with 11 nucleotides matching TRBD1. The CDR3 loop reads CASSLSGTGGFFDNSPLHF. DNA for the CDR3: TGTGCCAGCAGCTTATCTGGGACAGGGGGATTCTTCGATAATTCACCCCTCCACTTT.